These 9 T cell receptor beta chains came from one sample sequenced in a study of blood T cell repertoires in COVID-19. Profiled with immunoSEQ multiplex PCR; TCRdb holds only in-frame clones, not every one. The sample lists nearly 250,000 clones, about 82% occurring once. Sequenced material: PBMCs or T cells enriched from blood (not recorded which). All receptors come from a woman between 50 and 59 years old with acute COVID-19.

The chain combines TRBV18 with TRBJ2-3; D not certain. Germline V lookup: CDR1 KGHSH, CDR2 LQKENI. The CDR3 runs 17 residues. Trimming took 3 bases from V and 2 from J, leaving 18 bases between them. CDR3 nucleotide sequence: TGTGCCAGCTCACCTTTAACGGCAGGCGAAACCACAGATACGCAGTATTTT. It is translated as CASSPLTAGETTDTQYF.

The chain combines TRBV5-4 with TRBJ1-2; possibly TRBD1 for D (6 bases). The V and J ends lost 1 base and 4 bases respectively, with 14 bases between them. The CDR3 is 15 residues long. Germline CDR1 reads SGHNT; CDR2 reads YYREEE (reference sequence). DNA of the CDR3: TGTGCCAGCAGCTTGCAGGGACAATTACTCTATGGCTACACCTTC. The encoded protein is CASSLQGQLLYGYTF.

The rearrangement links TRBV5-4 to TRBJ1-2, with no clear D. CDR3 length: 13 amino acids. Trimming left V 5 bases short and J 0 bases short, with 8 bases between. In germline, CDR1 is SGHNT, CDR2 YYREEE (reference sequence). This CDR3 reads CASSEEANYGYTF. The CDR3 DNA is TGTGCCAGCAGTGAGGAAGCTAACTATGGCTACACCTTC.

V usage is TRBV9 and J usage is TRBJ2-1; TRBD2 matches at 10 bases. The CDR3 runs to 14 residues. Germline V gene data show CDR1 as SGDLS and CDR2 as YYNGEE. V lost 4 bases and J lost 8; bases outside the gene matches: 6. CDR3 amino acids: CASSPSGGEDEQFF. In nucleotides, the CDR3 is TGTGCCAGCAGCCCAAGCGGGGGGGAGGATGAGCAGTTCTTC.

The chain uses TRBV12-3 or TRBV12-4 and TRBJ1-1; 7 bases align to TRBD1. This CDR3 comprises 13 residues. Trimming at V came to 3 bases and at J to 9 bases, leaving 7 bases not matched to a gene. CDR3 in DNA: TGTGCCAGCAGTTTGGAGGGGGCGCGGAAAGCTTTCTTT. Translation gives CASSLEGARKAFF.

V is TRBV27 and J is TRBJ2-1, with 8 bases that match TRBD1. CDR1 and CDR2 (germline): MNHEY, SMNVEV (reference sequence). The CDR3 length is 13 residues. V lost 7 bases to trimming and J lost 8 bases; unmatched junction nucleotides: 7. Written as DNA, the CDR3 is TGTGCCAGCAAGGCAGGGGGCCGGGATGAGCAGTTCTTC. Translated, it gives CASKAGGRDEQFF.

The genes are TRBV5-1 and TRBJ1-1, with D possibly being TRBD1 (5 bases). The CDR3 covers 12 residues. Germline assignment: CDR1 SGHRS and CDR2 YFSETQ. V lost 4 bases, J lost 9 bases, and 13 bases lay in between. The CDR3 DNA follows: TGCGCCAGCAGCCCCGGGGGGGAGAAAGCTTTCTTT. Translation gives CASSPGGEKAFF.

The J gene is TRBJ2-7, the V gene TRBV30, with D possibly being TRBD1 (6 bases). V was trimmed by 0 bases and J by 6 bases, leaving 12 bases between them. Germline lookup yields CDR1 GTSNPN and CDR2 SVGIG (reference sequence). This CDR3 comprises 13 residues. The CDR3: CAWSVKTGTEQYF. Written as DNA, the CDR3 is TGTGCCTGGAGTGTAAAAACAGGGACCGAGCAGTACTTC.

V is TRBV5-1 and J is TRBJ2-2, with unresolved D. Germline V lookup: CDR1 SGHRS, CDR2 YFSETQ. The CDR3 loop spans 14 amino acids. Between the trimmed V and J ends, which lost 3 bases and 7 bases, there was a span of 13 bases. The DNA for the CDR3 is TGCGCCAGCAGCTCACACCTAGGCAACGGGGAGCTGTTTTTT. It translates to CASSSHLGNGELFF.